This entry concerns a single T cell receptor (beta chain). Its cognate antigen is unknown. The entry originates in a study of cytomegalovirus exposure and HLA in healthy donors. Amplification used 60 Vbeta primers and 13 Jbeta primers. Method: immunoSEQ multiplex PCR; TCRdb's copy keeps in-frame clones and lacks some. Of about 41,000 clones in the sample, 81% are singletons; the top ten hold approximately 3%. The germline V gene encodes CDR1 SGHAT and CDR2 FQNNGV. Trimming removed 5 bases at V and 2 bases at J, with 14 bases between. The CDR3 runs to 15 residues. Study-level results: Researchers reported that three CMV-associated chains were confirmed in vitro as CMV antigen-specific. Prediction of most subjects' HLA-A and HLA-B alleles by TCR beta sequences was reportedly accurate.

The rearrangement joins TRBV11-2 to TRBJ2-3; TRBD2 might be the D (6 bases). This receptor was obtained from a man in his fifties or sixties in good health and CMV-seronegative. The material sequenced was PBMCs. This CDR3 reads CASSVDRDSTDTQYF. The CDR3 DNA sequence: TGTGCCAGCAGCGTTGATCGGGACTCCACAGATACGCAGTATTTT.